This T cell receptor beta chain was retrieved from a study of human T cells and chemical hapten exposure. From the RACE reads, TCRdb called clonotypes with MiXCR, one entry per CDR3 protein. Of 75,000 to 95,000 distinct CDR3 sequences listed, 9.5% to 11% are singletons. The sample holds a few counts of this clonotype. The V and J ends lost 0 bases and 4 bases respectively, with 7 bases between them. The CDR3 is made up of 14 amino acids. Germline CDR1 and CDR2: MNHEY and SVGEGT. Regarding time point: patch test 2, 6 weeks after DPC sensitization. The treatment denotes: therapeutic diphenylcyclopropenone sensitization with weekly scalp DPC.

The chain has TRBV6-2 or TRBV6-3 and TRBJ1-5, with D tentatively TRBD1 (6 bases). The clonotype was recovered from a man aged 40-55 years with alopecia areata. Some clones in this sample may be carry-over from other donors' samples. Sequenced material: whole blood, taken in connection with sensitization to the hapten diphenylcyclopropenone (DPC). CDR3 nucleotide sequence: TGTGCCAGCAGTTACTCGAGGGGGAATCAGCCCCAGCATTTT. Translating gives CASSYSRGNQPQHF.